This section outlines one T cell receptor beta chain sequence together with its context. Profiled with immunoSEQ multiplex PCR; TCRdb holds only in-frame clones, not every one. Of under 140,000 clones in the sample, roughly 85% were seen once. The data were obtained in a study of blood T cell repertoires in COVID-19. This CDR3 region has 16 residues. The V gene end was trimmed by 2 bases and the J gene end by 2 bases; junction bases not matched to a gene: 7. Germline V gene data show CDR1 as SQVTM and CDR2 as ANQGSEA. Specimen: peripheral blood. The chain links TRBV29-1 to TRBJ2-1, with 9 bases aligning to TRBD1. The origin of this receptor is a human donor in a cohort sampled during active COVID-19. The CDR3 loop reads CSVEPTGGLTYNEQFF. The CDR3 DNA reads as TGCAGCGTTGAACCAACAGGGGGCCTAACCTACAATGAGCAGTTCTTC.